Presented here are 32 T cell receptor beta chains from one specimen sequenced in a study of cytomegalovirus exposure and HLA in healthy donors. Researchers ran the PCR with 60 Vbeta and 13 Jbeta primers. Assay used: immunoSEQ multiplex PCR; TCRdb lists only in-frame clones, some missing. The sample consists of some 120,000 clones, around three quarters of them appearing once. The specimen was PBMCs. The source of these receptors is a man younger than 40 in good health and CMV-seronegative.

J is TRBJ2-3 and V is TRBV2; a possible D gene is TRBD1 (5 bases). This CDR3 spans 16 amino acids. The germline V gene has CDR1 SNHLY and CDR2 FYNNEI. V was cut by 4 bases and J by 4 bases, with 18 bases left in between. DNA of the CDR3: TGTGCCAGCAGTGCCCTTAGGGGATTGACTGCAGATACGCAGTATTTT. Encoded protein: CASSALRGLTADTQYF. The entire variable domain, with the rest obtained from reference TRBV2 and TRBJ2-3, is as follows: EPEVTQTPSHQVTQMGQEVILRCVPISNHLYFYWYRQILGQKVEFLVSFYNNEISEKSEIFDDQFSVERPDGSNFTLKIRSTKLEDSAMYFCASSALRGLTADTQYFGPGTRLTVL.

CDR3 sequence reads: CASSSGSSYNEQFF. As DNA, the CDR3 is TGTGCCAGCAGCTCCGGGAGCTCCTACAATGAGCAGTTCTTC. The V call is TRBV7-2, the J call TRBJ2-1; tentatively, D is TRBD2 (6 bases). Germline V gene data show CDR1 as SGHTA and CDR2 as FQGNSA. This CDR3 has 14 residues. Trimming took 4 bases from V and 0 from J, leaving 7 bases between them.

V usage is TRBV7-6 and J usage is TRBJ1-1; 8 bases map to TRBD1. The CDR3 totals 15 residues. V was clipped by 5 bases and J by 4 bases; unmatched bases: 9. Germline lookup yields CDR1 SGHVS and CDR2 FNYEAQ. Here the CDR3 reads CASSPRQGSLTEAFF. The CDR3 region has the DNA TGTGCCAGCAGCCCCCGACAGGGGTCTCTCACTGAAGCTTTCTTT.

The J gene is TRBJ2-3, the V gene TRBV5-4; D not certain. V was pared by 6 bases and J by 0 bases, with 8 bases between. In germline, CDR1 is SGHNT, CDR2 YYREEE (reference sequence). The CDR3 contains 13 residues. CDR3 sequence reads: CASTNPSTDTQYF. In DNA form, the CDR3 reads TGTGCCAGCACCAATCCAAGCACAGATACGCAGTATTTT.

The genes are TRBV11-1 and TRBJ2-7, with TRBD1 matching over 11 bases. CDR1 SGHAT and CDR2 FQDESV come from the germline V gene (reference sequence). This CDR3 has 14 residues. The junction had 3 bases not matched to a gene; V was cut back by 4 bases and J by 4 bases. The CDR3 sequence is CASSSGQGAYEQYF. In DNA form, the CDR3 reads TGTGCCAGCAGCTCTGGACAGGGGGCTTACGAGCAGTACTTC.

This chain uses TRBV9 with TRBJ1-2; TRBD1 matches 7 bases. Germline V CDR1 and CDR2: SGDLS, YYNGEE. V shed 4 bases, J shed 2 bases, and the junction held 11 bases outside the gene matches. This CDR3 comprises 16 residues. CDR3 loop: CASSPRDSRGNYGYTF. The CDR3 coding sequence is TGTGCCAGCAGCCCCCGGGACAGTAGAGGAAACTATGGCTACACCTTC.

This chain joins TRBV28 and TRBJ2-3; 9 bases fit TRBD1. The V segment lost 6 bases and the J segment 0 bases; nucleotides outside the gene matches: 7. Germline V gene sequence: CDR1 MDHEN, CDR2 SYDVKM. CDR3 length: 16 amino acids. The CDR3 DNA sequence: TGTGCCAGCAGCCGCGGACAGGGGCGCAGCACAGATACGCAGTATTTT. Its protein is CASSRGQGRSTDTQYF. The full variable domain, completed using reference TRBV28 and TRBJ2-3, is DVKVTQSSRYLVKRTGEKVFLECVQDMDHENMFWYRQDPGLGLRLIYFSYDVKMKEKGDIPEGYSVSREKKERFSLILESASTNQTSMYLCASSRGQGRSTDTQYFGPGTRLTVL.

The chain employs TRBV5-1 and TRBJ1-2; D may be TRBD1 (5 bases). The V gene's germline CDR1 is SGHRS and CDR2 YFSETQ. Between the trimmed V and J ends, which lost 0 bases and 5 bases, there was a span of 14 bases. There are 15 residues in the CDR3. The CDR3 loop reads CASSLAVGVGYGYTF. In DNA form, the CDR3 reads TGCGCCAGCAGCTTGGCCGTAGGGGTTGGATATGGCTACACCTTC.

The chain carries TRBV4-3 and TRBJ2-7, with TRBD1 matching over 7 bases. The junction had 8 bases not matched to a gene; V was cut back by 1 base and J by 5 bases. Germline CDR1 and CDR2: LGHNA and YSLEER. This CDR3 has 15 residues. Written as DNA, the CDR3 is TGCGCCAGCAGCCAAGCGGTAGGGGGCCGGGACGAGCAGTACTTC. It yields the protein CASSQAVGGRDEQYF.

The CDR3 here is CASSPGTGGGTGELFF. The CDR3 nucleotides read TGTGCCAGCTCGCCTGGGACAGGGGGAGGCACCGGGGAGCTGTTTTTT. The V and J genes are TRBV18 and TRBJ2-2, with 11 positions matching TRBD1. The CDR3 runs to 16 residues. Germline V gene lookup returns CDR1 KGHSH and CDR2 LQKENI. The junction had 7 bases not matched to a gene; V was cut back by 6 bases and J by 4 bases. Looking up the rest from reference TRBV18 and TRBJ2-2 gives the full variable domain: NAGVMQNPRHLVRRRGQEARLRCSPMKGHSHVYWYRQLPEEGLKFMVYLQKENIIDESGMPKERFSAEFPKEGPSILRIQQVVRGDSAAYFCASSPGTGGGTGELFFGEGSRLTVL.

The rearrangement uses TRBV5-5 and TRBJ1-6; D is unclear. The CDR3 contains 18 residues. V was cut by 1 base and J by 3 bases, with 17 bases left in between. Germline V gene sequence: CDR1 SGHKS, CDR2 YYEKEE (reference sequence). The CDR3 DNA is TGTGCCAGCAGCTTGAGGCAGGTCGGAGCGGACTATAATTCACCCCTCCACTTT. Its translation is CASSLRQVGADYNSPLHF.

This sequence joins TRBV27 and TRBJ1-2; perhaps TRBD1 as D (5 bases). The V gene lost 5 bases and the J gene lost 2 bases, with 12 bases spanning the gap. In germline, CDR1 is MNHEY, CDR2 SMNVEV (reference sequence). The CDR3 runs 14 residues. The DNA for the CDR3 is TGTGCCAGCAGTCTCAGGGCTTCGAACTATGGCTACACCTTC. Its translation is CASSLRASNYGYTF.

This clone has a handful of counts. V is TRBV5-1 and J is TRBJ2-3; D possibly corresponds to TRBD2 (6 bases). Trimming left V 5 bases short and J 4 bases short, with 17 bases between. Germline V CDR1 and CDR2: SGHRS, YFSETQ. The CDR3 has 15 amino acids. CDR3 protein: CASSLGPRDPDTQYF. CDR3 nucleotides: TGCGCCAGCAGTTTAGGGCCGCGGGACCCAGATACGCAGTATTTT.

The rearrangement joins TRBV7-9 to TRBJ1-2, with 8 positions matching TRBD1. Germline assignment: CDR1 SEHNR and CDR2 FQNEAQ (reference sequence). After removal of 1 base from V and 2 bases from J, the junction contained 3 bases not matched to a gene. The CDR3 sequence is 15 residues long. The CDR3 coding sequence is TGTGCCAGCAGCTTAGGAGCAGGGGGCAACTATGGCTACACCTTC. This gives the protein CASSLGAGGNYGYTF.

This clone was detected only once. The chain joins TRBV19 to TRBJ2-6; a weak D match, TRBD1 (6 bases). V lost 6 bases and J 0 bases, leaving 15 bases between the germline ends. The CDR3 runs to 17 residues. Germline assignment: CDR1 LNHDA and CDR2 SQIVND (reference sequence). CDR3 in DNA: TGTGCCAGTAGACAGGACAGTTACTCCTCTGGGGCCAACGTCCTGACTTTC. Protein sequence: CASRQDSYSSGANVLTF. Supplemented by reference TRBV19 and TRBJ2-6, the full variable domain reads DGGITQSPKYLFRKEGQNVTLSCEQNLNHDAMYWYRQDPGQGLRLIYYSQIVNDFQKGDIAEGYSVSREKKESFPLTVTSAQKNPTAFYLCASRQDSYSSGANVLTFGAGSRLTVL.

The V call is TRBV5-6, the J call TRBJ2-5; D is unresolved. V shed 4 bases and J shed 3 bases, with 4 bases lying between them. Germline values: CDR1 SGHDT, CDR2 YYEEEE. The CDR3 contains 11 residues. This CDR3 is CASSLEETQYF. The DNA for the CDR3 is TGTGCCAGCAGCCTCGAAGAGACCCAGTACTTC.

The gene calls are TRBV5-1 and TRBJ1-5; D is unclear. Per the germline V gene, CDR1 is SGHRS and CDR2 is YFSETQ. The CDR3 contains 15 residues. The V and J ends lost 4 bases and 3 bases respectively, with 14 bases between them. Here the CDR3 reads CASSPSGEINQPQHF. CDR3 DNA sequence: TGCGCCAGCAGCCCCTCCGGTGAGATCAATCAGCCCCAGCATTTT.

CDR3 amino acids: CASSPVAGGETQYF. For the CDR3, the DNA is TGTGCCAGCAGCCCCGTGGCAGGGGGGGAGACCCAGTACTTC. V gene TRBV7-9 combines with J gene TRBJ2-5; D possibly corresponds to TRBD1 (7 bases). There are 14 residues in the CDR3. V was trimmed by 5 bases and J by 5 bases, leaving 15 bases between them. Germline values: CDR1 SEHNR, CDR2 FQNEAQ (reference sequence).

CDR3 amino acids: CASSQEGRGAYNEQFF. In nucleotides, the CDR3 is TGCGCCAGCAGCCAAGAGGGACGGGGGGCCTACAATGAGCAGTTCTTC. The rearrangement links TRBV4-1 to TRBJ2-1, with 7 bases lining up with TRBD2. This CDR3 has 16 amino acids. J gave up 2 bases and V 0 bases, and 4 bases lay outside the gene matches. Per germline, CDR1 MGHRA and CDR2 YSYEKL.

A word on this clone: The same CDR3 also results from other DNA sequences found in this sample. The V gene is TRBV28, the J gene TRBJ1-1, with a tentative D call TRBD1 (5 bases). Trimming removed 4 bases at V and 5 bases at J, with 8 bases between. The CDR3 sequence is 12 residues long. Per the germline V gene, CDR1 is MDHEN and CDR2 is SYDVKM. The CDR3 region is CASSYRGTEAFF. Written as DNA, the CDR3 is TGTGCCAGCAGTTATAGGGGAACTGAAGCTTTCTTT. The whole variable domain, remainder taken from reference TRBV28 and TRBJ1-1, is DVKVTQSSRYLVKRTGEKVFLECVQDMDHENMFWYRQDPGLGLRLIYFSYDVKMKEKGDIPEGYSVSREKKERFSLILESASTNQTSMYLCASSYRGTEAFFGQGTRLTVV.

This clone was recorded a few times. The CDR3 spells CASSERPRYTEAFF. The CDR3 DNA reads as TGTGCCAGCAGTGAACGTCCCAGGTACACTGAAGCTTTCTTT. The chain couples TRBV2 to TRBJ1-1; no firm D call. This CDR3 has 14 residues. The germline V gene has CDR1 SNHLY and CDR2 FYNNEI. Trimming took 2 bases from V and 3 from J, leaving 10 bases between them.

The chain recombines TRBV5-1 with TRBJ2-7; possible D gene TRBD2, 5 bases. With 6 bases removed from V and 2 bases from J, the gap between germline ends came to 12 bases. There are 13 residues in the CDR3. Germline-derived CDR1 and CDR2 are SGHRS and YFSETQ. The CDR3 loop is CASKGDKTYEQYF. CDR3 DNA sequence: TGCGCCAGCAAGGGAGACAAGACCTACGAGCAGTACTTC.

The chain combines TRBV28 with TRBJ1-5; 8 nucleotides align to TRBD1. CDR1 MDHEN and CDR2 SYDVKM come from the germline V gene. The trim removed 8 bases at V and 6 bases at J, leaving 12 bases unmatched. This CDR3 comprises 15 residues. CDR3 in amino acids: CASFVSGQGTQPQHF. The DNA of the CDR3 is TGTGCCAGCTTCGTCAGCGGACAGGGAACTCAGCCCCAGCATTTT.

The chain combines TRBV27 with TRBJ1-1; TRBD1 agrees at 11 bases. Germline lookup yields CDR1 MNHEY and CDR2 SMNVEV (reference sequence). The CDR3 sequence is 15 residues long. After removal of 5 bases from V and 6 bases from J, the junction contained 8 bases not matched to a gene. The CDR3 nucleotides read TGTGCCAGCAGTCCACCGGACAGGGGGCGGGCTGAAGCTTTCTTT. As protein: CASSPPDRGRAEAFF.

The V and J genes are TRBV6-4 and TRBJ1-2; unclear D gene. Trimming took 0 bases from V and 5 from J, leaving 7 bases between them. The CDR3 has 13 residues. CDR1 and CDR2 (germline): MRHNA, SNTAGT. The CDR3 is CASSDSSGYGYTF. The CDR3 DNA sequence: TGTGCCAGCAGTGACTCGTCGGGGTATGGCTACACCTTC.

V and J are TRBV5-1 and TRBJ1-4; 11 bases are a match to TRBD1. V lost 3 bases, J lost 10 bases, and 5 bases stayed unmatched. CDR3 size: 14 residues. Germline assignment: CDR1 SGHRS and CDR2 YFSETQ. CDR3 DNA: TGCGCCAGCAGCTCGGGACAGGGGGAAGGAAAACTGTTTTTT. Its protein product is CASSSGQGEGKLFF. Using reference TRBV5-1 and TRBJ1-4 for the parts outside the CDR3, the full variable domain is KAGVTQTPRYLIKTRGQQVTLSCSPISGHRSVSWYQQTPGQGLQFLFEYFSETQRNKGNFPGRFSGRQFSNSRSEMNVSTLELGDSALYLCASSSGQGEGKLFFGSGTQLSVL.

A remark on this clone: The junction and the germline gene differ at one end; a read error may be behind it. Other DNA sequences from this sample encode an identical CDR3 as well. CDR3 protein: CASSPGRGSDTQYF. In DNA form, the CDR3 reads TGTGCCAGCTCACCAGGACGGGGGTCAGATACGCAGTACTTT. The chain employs TRBV18 and TRBJ2-3; tentative D call: TRBD2 (6 bases). CDR1 is KGHSH, CDR2 LQKENI, per germline. This CDR3 spans 14 amino acids.

The gene calls are TRBV19 and TRBJ2-5; no reliable D call. The CDR3 consists of 16 residues. Trimming pared 4 bases from V and 0 bases from J, leaving 15 bases between. Germline V gene lookup returns CDR1 LNHDA and CDR2 SQIVND (reference sequence). In DNA, the CDR3 is TGTGCCAGTAGTAATAGTAGACTTTGGTACCAAGAGACCCAGTACTTC. It specifies CASSNSRLWYQETQYF. The full variable domain, in which reference TRBV19 and TRBJ2-5 provide the parts outside the CDR3, is DGGITQSPKYLFRKEGQNVTLSCEQNLNHDAMYWYRQDPGQGLRLIYYSQIVNDFQKGDIAEGYSVSREKKESFPLTVTSAQKNPTAFYLCASSNSRLWYQETQYFGPGTRLLVL.

The CDR3 DNA reads as TGCGCCAGCAGCCACCAACCGGGACAGAGGCCCCTATCTGGCTACACCTTC. The encoded protein is CASSHQPGQRPLSGYTF. The rearrangement uses TRBV4-1 and TRBJ1-2, with 7 positions matching TRBD1. This CDR3 spans 17 amino acids. Looked up from germline, CDR1 is MGHRA and CDR2 is YSYEKL. Trimming removed 3 bases from V and 7 bases from J; junction bases left unmatched: 17.

This clone was found a few times. The chain employs TRBV2 and TRBJ2-7, with D maybe TRBD1 (6 bases). The CDR3 spans 12 residues. V dropped 7 bases and J dropped 4 bases, with 11 bases sitting between them. In germline, CDR1 is SNHLY, CDR2 FYNNEI. As DNA, the CDR3 is TGTGCCAGCACTTCCGGACAGTACGAGCAGTACTTC. Translated: CASTSGQYEQYF.

This chain connects TRBV28 to TRBJ2-7, with TRBD2 identical over 9 bases. The germline CDR1 and CDR2 sequences are MDHEN and SYDVKM. The CDR3 length is 16 residues. V shed 3 bases and J 7 bases; nucleotides not matched to a gene: 13. The CDR3 here is CASSLIAGASAREQYF. CDR3 in DNA: TGTGCCAGCAGTTTGATAGCGGGGGCGTCAGCTCGGGAGCAGTACTTC.

V usage is TRBV6-5 and J usage is TRBJ1-2; D is unclear. Trimming removed 6 bases at V and 5 bases at J, with 13 bases between. The CDR3 extends over 13 amino acids. From germline, CDR1 is MNHEY and CDR2 SVGAGI. CDR3 bases: TGTGCCAGCAGACTGACGGAGACTTATGGCTACACCTTC. Protein product: CASRLTETYGYTF.